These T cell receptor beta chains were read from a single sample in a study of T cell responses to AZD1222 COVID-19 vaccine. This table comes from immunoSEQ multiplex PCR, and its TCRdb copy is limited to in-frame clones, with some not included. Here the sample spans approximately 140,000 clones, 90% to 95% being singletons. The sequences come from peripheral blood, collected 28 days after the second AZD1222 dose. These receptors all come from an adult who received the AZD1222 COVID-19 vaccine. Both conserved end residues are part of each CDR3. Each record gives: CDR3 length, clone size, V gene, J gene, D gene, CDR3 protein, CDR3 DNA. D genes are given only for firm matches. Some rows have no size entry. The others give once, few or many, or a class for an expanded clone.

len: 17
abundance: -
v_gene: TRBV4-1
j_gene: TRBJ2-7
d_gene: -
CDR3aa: CASSPGQAGLTAYEQYF
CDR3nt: TGCGCCAGCAGCCCTGGACAGGCGGGACTTACCGCCTACGAGCAGTACTTC

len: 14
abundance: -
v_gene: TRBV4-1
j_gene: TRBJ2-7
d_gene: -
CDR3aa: CASSQAALTYEQYF
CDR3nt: TGCGCCAGCAGCCAAGCTGCGCTGACCTACGAGCAGTACTTC

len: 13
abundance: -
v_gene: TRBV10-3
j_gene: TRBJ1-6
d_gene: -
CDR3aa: CAISGGVDSPLHF
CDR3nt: TGTGCCATCAGTGGGGGCGTGGATTCACCCCTCCACTTT

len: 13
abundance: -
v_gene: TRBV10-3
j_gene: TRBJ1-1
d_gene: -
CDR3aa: CAITPQGNTEAFF
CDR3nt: TGTGCCATCACCCCTCAGGGGAACACTGAAGCTTTCTTT

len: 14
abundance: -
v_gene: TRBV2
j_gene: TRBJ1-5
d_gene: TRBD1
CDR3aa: CASGDRGRDQPQHF
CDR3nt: TGTGCCAGTGGGGACAGAGGAAGAGATCAGCCCCAGCATTTT

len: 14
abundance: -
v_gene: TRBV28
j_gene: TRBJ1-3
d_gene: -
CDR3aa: CASSQTLSGNTIYF
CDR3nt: TGTGCCAGCAGTCAGACACTCTCTGGAAACACCATATATTTT

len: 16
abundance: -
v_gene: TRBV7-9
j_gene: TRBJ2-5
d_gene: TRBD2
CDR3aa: CASSLVDTGLQETQYF
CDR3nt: TGTGCCAGCAGCTTAGTGGATACGGGACTACAAGAGACCCAGTACTTC

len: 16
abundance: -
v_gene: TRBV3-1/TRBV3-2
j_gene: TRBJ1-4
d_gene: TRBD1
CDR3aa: CASSQAQTGGGEKLFF
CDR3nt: TGTGCCAGCAGCCAAGCCCAGACAGGGGGAGGGGAAAAACTGTTTTTT

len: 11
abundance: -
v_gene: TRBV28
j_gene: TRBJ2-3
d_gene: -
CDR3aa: CAASGTDTQYF
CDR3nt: TGTGCCGCTAGCGGCACAGATACGCAGTATTTT

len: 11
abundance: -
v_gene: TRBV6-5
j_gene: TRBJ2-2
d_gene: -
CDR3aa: CATEGGRELFF
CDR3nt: TGTGCCACCGAGGGGGGCCGGGAGCTGTTTTTT

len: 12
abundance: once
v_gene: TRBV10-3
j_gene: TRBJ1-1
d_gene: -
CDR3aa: CAISEQLTEAFF
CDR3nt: TGTGCCATCAGTGAGCAGCTCACTGAAGCTTTCTTT

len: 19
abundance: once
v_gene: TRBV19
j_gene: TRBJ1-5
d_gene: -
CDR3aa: CASSIVGLRGDYSNQPQHF
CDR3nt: TGTGCCAGTAGTATAGTTGGGCTTCGGGGCGACTATAGCAATCAGCCCCAGCATTTT

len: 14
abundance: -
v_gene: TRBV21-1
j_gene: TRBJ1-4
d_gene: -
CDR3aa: CASSKLDREQKLFF
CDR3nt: TGTGCCAGCAGCAAACTGGACAGGGAGCAAAAACTGTTTTTT

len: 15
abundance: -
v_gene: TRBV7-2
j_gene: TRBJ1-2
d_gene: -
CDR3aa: CASSLASGGVYGYTF
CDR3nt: TGTGCCAGCAGCTTAGCATCGGGGGGAGTCTATGGCTACACCTTC

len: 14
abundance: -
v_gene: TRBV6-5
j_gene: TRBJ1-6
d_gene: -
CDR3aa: CASSSQGHNSPLHF
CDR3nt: TGTGCCAGCAGTTCACAGGGCCATAATTCACCCCTCCACTTT

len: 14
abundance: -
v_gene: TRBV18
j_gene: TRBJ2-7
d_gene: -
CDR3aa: CASSPGGGRDEQYF
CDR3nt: TGTGCCAGCTCACCAGGTGGGGGTCGCGACGAGCAGTACTTC

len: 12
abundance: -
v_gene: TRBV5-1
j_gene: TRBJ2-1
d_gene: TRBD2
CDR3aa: CTRGLAGNEQFF
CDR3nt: TGCACCCGGGGGCTAGCGGGGAATGAGCAGTTCTTC

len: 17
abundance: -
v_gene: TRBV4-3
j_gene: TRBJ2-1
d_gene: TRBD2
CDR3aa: CASSSTIGTSYGNEQFF
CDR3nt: TGCGCCAGCAGCTCCACCATCGGGACTAGTTATGGCAATGAGCAGTTCTTC

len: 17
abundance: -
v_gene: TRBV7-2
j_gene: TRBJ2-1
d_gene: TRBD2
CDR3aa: CASTFNPSSGTYNEQFF
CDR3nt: TGTGCCAGCACCTTCAACCCCTCTAGCGGGACCTACAATGAGCAGTTCTTC

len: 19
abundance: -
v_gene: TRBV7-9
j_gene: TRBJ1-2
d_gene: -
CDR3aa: CASSQIQAEDGGANYGYTF
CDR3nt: TGTGCCAGCAGTCAAATACAAGCCGAAGACGGGGGCGCGAACTATGGCTACACCTTC

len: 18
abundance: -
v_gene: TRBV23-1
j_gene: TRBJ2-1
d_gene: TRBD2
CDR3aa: CASSLSPPSGRTYNEQFF
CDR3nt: TGCGCCAGCAGTCTTTCCCCACCTAGCGGGAGAACCTACAATGAGCAGTTCTTC

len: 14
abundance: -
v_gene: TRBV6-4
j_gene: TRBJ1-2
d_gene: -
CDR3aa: CASRPPGAHYGYTF
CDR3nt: TGTGCCAGCAGGCCGCCGGGGGCACACTATGGCTACACCTTC

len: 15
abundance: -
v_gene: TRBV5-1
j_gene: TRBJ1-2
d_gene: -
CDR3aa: CASSLEGPPFYGYTF
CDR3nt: TGCGCCAGCAGCTTGGAGGGACCCCCCTTCTATGGCTACACCTTC

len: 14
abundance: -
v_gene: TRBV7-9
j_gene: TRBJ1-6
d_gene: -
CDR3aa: CAGGRTELNSPLHF
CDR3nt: TGTGCCGGGGGGAGGACGGAACTTAATTCACCCCTCCACTTT

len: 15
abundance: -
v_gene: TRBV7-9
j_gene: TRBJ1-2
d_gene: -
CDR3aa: CASSLDTYFAYGYTF
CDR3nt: TGTGCCAGCAGCTTAGACACCTACTTCGCCTATGGCTACACCTTC

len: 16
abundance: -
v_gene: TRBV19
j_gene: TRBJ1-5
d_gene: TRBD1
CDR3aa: CASSIRTGGGNQPQHF
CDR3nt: TGTGCCAGTAGTATCCGAACAGGGGGCGGCAATCAGCCCCAGCATTTT

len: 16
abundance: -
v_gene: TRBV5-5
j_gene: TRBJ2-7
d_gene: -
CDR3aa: CASSLNPWSERYEQYF
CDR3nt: TGTGCCAGCAGCTTGAACCCCTGGTCAGAACGCTACGAGCAGTACTTC

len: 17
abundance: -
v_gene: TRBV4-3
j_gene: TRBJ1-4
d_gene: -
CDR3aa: CASSQERDPNWGEKLFF
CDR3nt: TGCGCCAGCAGCCAAGAAAGGGACCCCAACTGGGGTGAAAAACTGTTTTTT

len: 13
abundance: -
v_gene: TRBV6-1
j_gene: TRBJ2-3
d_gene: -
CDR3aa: CASSDLRSDTQYF
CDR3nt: TGTGCCAGCAGTGATCTTAGGTCGGATACGCAGTATTTT

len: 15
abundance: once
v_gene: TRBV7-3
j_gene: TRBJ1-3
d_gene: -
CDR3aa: CASSLGPSSGNTIYF
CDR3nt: TGTGCCAGCAGCTTAGGCCCGAGCTCTGGAAACACCATATATTTT

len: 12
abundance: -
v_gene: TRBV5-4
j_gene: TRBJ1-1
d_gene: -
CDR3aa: CASSFRDQKAFF
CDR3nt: TGTGCCAGCAGCTTCCGGGACCAAAAAGCTTTCTTT

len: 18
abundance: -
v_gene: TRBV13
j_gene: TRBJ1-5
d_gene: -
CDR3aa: CASSSNSPGNLSNQPQHF
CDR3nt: TGTGCCAGCAGCTCCAACAGTCCAGGGAACTTAAGCAATCAGCCCCAGCATTTT

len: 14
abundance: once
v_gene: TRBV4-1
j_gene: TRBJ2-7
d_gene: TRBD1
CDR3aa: CASSQTGGTYEQYF
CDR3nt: TGCGCCAGCAGCCAAACAGGGGGAACCTACGAGCAGTACTTC

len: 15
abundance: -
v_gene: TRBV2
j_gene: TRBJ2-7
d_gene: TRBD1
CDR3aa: CASSETDRDFYEQYF
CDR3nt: TGTGCCAGCAGTGAGACTGACAGGGATTTCTACGAGCAGTACTTC

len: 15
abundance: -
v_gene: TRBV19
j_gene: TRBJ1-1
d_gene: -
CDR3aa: CASSDRGRLNTEAFF
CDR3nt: TGTGCCAGTAGTGACCGGGGCCGATTAAACACTGAAGCTTTCTTT

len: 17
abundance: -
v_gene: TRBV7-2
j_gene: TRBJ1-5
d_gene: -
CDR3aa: CASSSSERFYSNQPQHF
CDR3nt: TGTGCCAGCAGCTCCTCCGAACGATTTTATAGCAATCAGCCCCAGCATTTT

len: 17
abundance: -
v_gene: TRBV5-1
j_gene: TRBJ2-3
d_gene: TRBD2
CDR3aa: CASSLVLAGASTDTQYF
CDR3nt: TGCGCCAGCAGCTTGGTACTAGCGGGAGCGTCCACAGATACGCAGTATTTT

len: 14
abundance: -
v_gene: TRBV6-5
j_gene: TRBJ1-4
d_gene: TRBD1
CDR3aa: CASSYSTGNEKLFF
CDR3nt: TGTGCCAGCAGTTACTCGACAGGGAATGAAAAACTGTTTTTT

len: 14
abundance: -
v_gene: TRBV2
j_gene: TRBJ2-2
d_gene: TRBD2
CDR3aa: CASTRAGGAGELFF
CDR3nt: TGTGCCAGCACCCGGGCGGGAGGCGCCGGGGAGCTGTTTTTT

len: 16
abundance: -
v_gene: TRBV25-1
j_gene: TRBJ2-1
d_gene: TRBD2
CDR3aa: CASSELSGGAYNEQFF
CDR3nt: TGTGCCAGCAGTGAATTAAGCGGGGGGGCCTACAATGAGCAGTTCTTC

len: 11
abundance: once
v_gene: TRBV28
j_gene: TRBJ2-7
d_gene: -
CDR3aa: CASSLQYEQYF
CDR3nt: TGTGCCAGCAGTTTACAGTACGAGCAGTACTTC

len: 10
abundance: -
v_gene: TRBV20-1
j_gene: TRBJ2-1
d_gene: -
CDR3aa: CSARTNEQFF
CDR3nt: TGCAGTGCTAGGACTAATGAGCAGTTCTTC

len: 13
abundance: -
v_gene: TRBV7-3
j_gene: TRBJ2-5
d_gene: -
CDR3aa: CASSTYGSETQYF
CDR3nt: TGTGCCAGCAGCACTTACGGTTCGGAGACCCAGTACTTC

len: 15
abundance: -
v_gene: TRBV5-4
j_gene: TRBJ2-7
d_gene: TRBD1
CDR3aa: CASSLVGTGPSEQYF
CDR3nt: TGTGCCAGCAGCTTGGTAGGGACAGGACCTTCCGAGCAGTACTTC

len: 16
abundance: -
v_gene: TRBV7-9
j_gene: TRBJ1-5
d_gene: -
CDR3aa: CASSGEANGGNQPQHF
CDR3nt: TGTGCCAGCAGCGGGGAGGCCAACGGGGGCAATCAGCCCCAGCATTTT

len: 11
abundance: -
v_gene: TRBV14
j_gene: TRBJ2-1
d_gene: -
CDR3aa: CAPGLFDEQFF
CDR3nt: TGTGCCCCCGGACTATTCGATGAGCAGTTCTTC

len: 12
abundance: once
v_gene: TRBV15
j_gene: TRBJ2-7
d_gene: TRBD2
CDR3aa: CATRGGFGEQYF
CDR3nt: TGTGCCACCCGGGGGGGGTTCGGCGAGCAGTACTTC

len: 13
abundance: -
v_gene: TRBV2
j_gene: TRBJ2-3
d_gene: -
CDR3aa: CASSGEGTDTQYF
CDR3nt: TGTGCCAGCAGCGGCGAGGGCACAGATACGCAGTATTTT

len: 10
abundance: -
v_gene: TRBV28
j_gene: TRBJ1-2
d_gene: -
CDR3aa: CASRRGGYTF
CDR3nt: TGTGCCAGCAGGAGAGGTGGCTACACCTTC

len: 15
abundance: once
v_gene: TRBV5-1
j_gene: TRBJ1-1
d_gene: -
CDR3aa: CASSWAEGVGTEAFF
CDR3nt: TGCGCCAGCAGCTGGGCCGAGGGGGTGGGCACTGAAGCTTTCTTT

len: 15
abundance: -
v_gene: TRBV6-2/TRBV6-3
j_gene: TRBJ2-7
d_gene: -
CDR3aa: CASSLQGIARYEQYF
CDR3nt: TGTGCCAGCAGTTTACAGGGAATCGCCCGGTACGAGCAGTACTTC

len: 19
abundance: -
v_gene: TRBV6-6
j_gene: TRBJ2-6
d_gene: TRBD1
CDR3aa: CASSLRWTGHISGANVLTF
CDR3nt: TGTGCCAGCAGTCTACGATGGACAGGGCACATCTCTGGGGCCAACGTCCTGACTTTC

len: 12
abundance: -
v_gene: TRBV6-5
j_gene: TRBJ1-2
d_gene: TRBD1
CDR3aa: CASSGQGYGYTF
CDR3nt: TGTGCCAGCTCGGGACAGGGGTATGGCTACACCTTC

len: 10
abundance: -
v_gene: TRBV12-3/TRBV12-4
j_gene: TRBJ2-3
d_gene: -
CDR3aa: CASGTDTQYF
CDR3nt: TGTGCCAGTGGCACAGATACGCAGTATTTT